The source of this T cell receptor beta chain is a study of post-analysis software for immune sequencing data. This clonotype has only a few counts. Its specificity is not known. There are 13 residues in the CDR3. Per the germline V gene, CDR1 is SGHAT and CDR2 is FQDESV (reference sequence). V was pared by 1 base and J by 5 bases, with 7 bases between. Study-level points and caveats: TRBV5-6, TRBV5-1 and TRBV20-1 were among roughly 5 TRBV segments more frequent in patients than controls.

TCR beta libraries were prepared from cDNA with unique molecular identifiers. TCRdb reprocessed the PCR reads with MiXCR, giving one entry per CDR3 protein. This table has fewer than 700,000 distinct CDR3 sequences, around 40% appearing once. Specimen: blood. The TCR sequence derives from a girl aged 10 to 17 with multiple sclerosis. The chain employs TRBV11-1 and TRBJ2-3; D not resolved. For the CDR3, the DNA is TGTGCCAGCAGCTTAGTTGTCAGAGATACGCAGTATTTT. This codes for CASSLVVRDTQYF.